These 13 T cell receptor beta chains share one sample of origin, sequenced in a study of T-cell memory formation after mild COVID-19. TCRdb ran MiXCR on the 5' RACE reads and lists one entry per CDR3 protein. The data hold 340,000 or so distinct CDR3 sequences, with roughly 13% observed a single time. The sample consisted of PBMCs or a T cell subset sorted from them (not recorded which). The receptors here all came from a man younger than 35 who had mild COVID-19 (a few samples of this study predate the infection). Cell type and time point are not known.

This clonotype was detected only a few times. This chain joins TRBV7-9 and TRBJ2-7; 12 positions match TRBD1. In germline, CDR1 is SEHNR, CDR2 FQNEAQ (reference sequence). This CDR3 is built from 17 residues. J lost 2 bases, V lost 3 bases, and 8 bases had no gene match. The CDR3 nucleotides read TGTGCCAGCAGCTTTCCGGGACAGGGGGCCCTAACCTACGAGCAGTACGTC. Translating it yields CASSFPGQGALTYEQYV.

This clonotype was detected a few times. The chain combines TRBV11-1 with TRBJ2-7; D is perhaps TRBD1 (6 bases). CDR3 size: 14 residues. Trimming left V 4 bases short and J 2 bases short, with 12 bases between. Per germline, CDR1 SGHAT and CDR2 FQDESV (reference sequence). The CDR3, as DNA: TGTGCCAGCAGCTGGTATAGGACAGCCTACGAGCAGTACTTC. Amino acid sequence: CASSWYRTAYEQYF.

A single count supports this clonotype. The V and J genes are TRBV2 and TRBJ2-2; D perhaps matches TRBD2 (5 bases). The germline CDR1 and CDR2 sequences are SNHLY and FYNNEI. Deletions cut 4 bases from V and 3 bases from J, with 12 bases between. This CDR3 has 15 residues. CDR3 in amino acids: CASSGPGVYTGELFF. The CDR3 DNA follows: TGTGCCAGCAGTGGTCCCGGGGTCTACACCGGGGAGCTGTTTTTT.

The V and J genes are TRBV28 and TRBJ1-2, with 9 bases matching TRBD1. This CDR3 comprises 14 residues. CDR1 is MDHEN, CDR2 SYDVKM, per germline. J was trimmed by 8 bases and V by 5 bases; bases with no gene match: 9. CDR3 DNA: TGTGCCAGCAGTGCGCCCGGGACAGGGTTCGGCTACACCTTC. This encodes CASSAPGTGFGYTF.

In this sample, this clonotype turned up a few times. The CDR3, as DNA: TGTGCCAGCAGTGGACAGCTAATAGATGGCTACACCTTC. Translated, it gives CASSGQLIDGYTF. The chain combines TRBV2 with TRBJ1-2; perhaps TRBD1 as D (5 bases). V lost 4 bases to trimming and J lost 6 bases, with 12 bases between them. This CDR3 contains 13 residues. The germline gives CDR1 SNHLY, CDR2 FYNNEI.

The J gene is TRBJ2-7, the V gene TRBV10-3; 8 bases agree with TRBD2. The trim removed 10 bases at V and 3 bases at J, leaving 11 bases unmatched. From germline, CDR1 is ENHRY and CDR2 SYGVKD. The CDR3 runs to 14 residues. The CDR3 loop reads CATNPAGGVYEQYF. CDR3 DNA: TGTGCCACCAACCCCGCGGGGGGCGTCTACGAGCAGTACTTC.

This clonotype has a handful of counts. Just one base apart from a much larger clone, this may be a read error. V and J are TRBV5-1 and TRBJ2-3; D is perhaps TRBD1 (5 bases). The germline V gene has CDR1 SGHRS and CDR2 YFSETQ. The CDR3 contains 14 residues. The CDR3 region has the DNA TGCCCCAGCAGCTTGAATCCAGGGACAGATACGCAGTATTTT. Translated: CPSSLNPGTDTQYF.

The rearrangement uses TRBV11-2 and TRBJ2-3, with TRBD2 identical over 12 bases. CDR3 length equals 18 residues. Germline V lookup: CDR1 SGHAT, CDR2 FQNNGV. The V gene end was trimmed by 1 base and the J gene end by 4 bases; junction bases not matched to a gene: 9. CDR3 sequence: CASSLGTSGGLWADTQYF. Written as DNA, the CDR3 is TGTGCCAGCAGCTTAGGCACTAGCGGGGGGCTGTGGGCAGATACGCAGTATTTT. The variable domain in full, with the rest retrieved from reference TRBV11-2 and TRBJ2-3, is EAGVAQSPRYKIIEKRQSVAFWCNPISGHATLYWYQQILGQGPKLLIQFQNNGVVDDSQLPKDRFSAERLKGVDSTLKIQPAKLEDSAVYLCASSLGTSGGLWADTQYFGPGTRLTVL.

This chain links TRBV4-3 with TRBJ2-2; 11 positions match TRBD2. V shed 4 bases, J shed 2 bases, and the junction held 3 bases outside the gene matches. Germline-derived CDR1 and CDR2 are LGHNA and YSLEER. The CDR3 has 16 residues. Written as DNA, the CDR3 is TGCGCCAGCAGCCGACTAGCGGGGACTAACACCGGGGAGCTGTTTTTT. Amino acids: CASSRLAGTNTGELFF.

This clonotype was counted many times. V usage is TRBV18 and J usage is TRBJ2-4; 10 bases map to TRBD1. Germline V gene data show CDR1 as KGHSH and CDR2 as LQKENI. Trimming cost V 6 bases and J 6 bases; bases outside gene matches: 5. The CDR3 is made up of 14 amino acids. CDR3 bases: TGTGCCAGCTCGCCGGACAGGGGGAGAAACATTCAGTACTTC. It yields the protein CASSPDRGRNIQYF.

This clonotype was detected a few times. The V call is TRBV7-9, the J call TRBJ2-2; D is perhaps TRBD2 (5 bases). Per germline, CDR1 SEHNR and CDR2 FQNEAQ (reference sequence). The CDR3 sequence is 16 residues long. The V gene lost 3 bases and the J gene lost 1 base, with 12 bases spanning the gap. CDR3 DNA: TGTGCCAGCAGCTTGAGCGTCGGGGTGAACACCGGGGAGCTGTTTTTT. Residues: CASSLSVGVNTGELFF.

This clonotype has ten or more counts. The chain is built from TRBV7-2 and TRBJ1-1, with D unresolved. The germline V and J ends were trimmed by 8 bases and 1 base, with 14 bases remaining between them. This CDR3 has 14 amino acids. Germline CDR1 and CDR2: SGHTA and FQGNSA. The CDR3 sequence: CASGLSRWNTEAFF. As DNA, the CDR3 is TGTGCCAGCGGCCTGAGTAGGTGGAACACTGAAGCTTTCTTT.

The sample holds a few counts of this clonotype. The rearrangement joins TRBV6-5 to TRBJ2-5, with 7 positions matching TRBD1. This CDR3 is 16 amino acids long. Germline-derived CDR1 and CDR2 are MNHEY and SVGAGI. The V segment lost 6 bases and the J segment 7 bases; nucleotides outside the gene matches: 17. For the CDR3, the DNA is TGTGCCAGCAGAAAATGGTCTGCAGGGGGACCCCGGACCCAGTACTTC. It encodes CASRKWSAGGPRTQYF.